This TCR beta chain was captured by sequencing in a study of blood T cell repertoires in COVID-19. Clones were read by immunoSEQ multiplex PCR, and TCRdb kept only the in-frame ones, dropping some. The data hold 200,000 to 250,000 clones, with 82% observed a single time. V dropped 8 bases and J dropped 3; count of bases not matched to a gene: 5. Germline CDR1 is MDHEN and CDR2 is SYDVKM. The length of the CDR3 is 13 residues. This clone turned up a few times. The sample taken for sequencing was peripheral blood. The V call is TRBV28, the J call TRBJ1-1; 8 bases are a match to TRBD1. The TCR was taken from an elderly woman with acute or convalescent COVID-19. The CDR3 region has the DNA TGTGCCAGCTCGCAGGGGGCGTACACTGAAGCTTTCTTT. Translation: CASSQGAYTEAFF.